The 7 T cell receptor beta chains in this list originate from one sample, sequenced in a study of vaccination effects on CD4 cells after COVID-19. For these TCRs, the target antigens are not known. The protocol was immunoSEQ multiplex PCR, while the TCRdb copy is restricted to in-frame clones and leaves out a portion. The sample comprises about 28,000 clones, about 73% of which are singletons, and about 10% rests with the top ten. Before sequencing took place, the ViraFEST assay used viral peptide pools to expand antigen-specific CD4+ T cells. Culture lasted 10 days before CD4+ T cell isolation. Of the BNT162b2 and mRNA-1273 vaccines, participants received two doses of one or the other. The sample here was CD4+ T cells from PBMCs cultured with HCoV-NL63 spike peptides, taken after COVID-19 vaccination. These receptors came from a human donor who received a COVID-19 vaccine.

J is TRBJ1-1 and V is TRBV24-1, with TRBD1 identical over 11 bases. The V and J ends lost 9 bases and 11 bases, in that order; junction bases with no gene match: 10. CDR3 length: 13 residues. Germline values: CDR1 KGHDR, CDR2 SFDVKD. CDR3 DNA sequence: TGTGCCACCCCGGGACAGGGGGTTTGTGAGGCTTTCTTT. Translating it yields CATPGQGVCEAFF.

V gene TRBV5-1 combines with J gene TRBJ2-3, with D perhaps assigned TRBD1 or TRBD2 (6 bases each). The CDR3 is made up of 14 amino acids. Germline CDR1 and CDR2: SGHRS and YFSETQ. Trimming stripped 0 bases from V and 6 bases from J, with 11 bases between. CDR3 sequence: CASSLEWGADTQYF. In DNA form, the CDR3 reads TGCGCCAGCAGCTTGGAATGGGGGGCCGATACGCAGTATTTT. The variable domain in full, with the rest retrieved from reference TRBV5-1 and TRBJ2-3, is KAGVTQTPRYLIKTRGQQVTLSCSPISGHRSVSWYQQTPGQGLQFLFEYFSETQRNKGNFPGRFSGRQFSNSRSEMNVSTLELGDSALYLCASSLEWGADTQYFGPGTRLTVL.

The chain is built from TRBV7-2 and TRBJ2-7; perhaps D is TRBD1 or TRBD2 (5 bases each). Deletions cut 1 base from V and 5 bases from J, with 12 bases between. Germline V gene sequence: CDR1 SGHTA, CDR2 FQGNSA. The CDR3 spans 14 residues. CDR3 loop: CASSLDWGKNEQYF. The CDR3 region has the DNA TGTGCCAGCAGCTTAGATTGGGGGAAAAACGAGCAGTACTTC.

This clone was found a few times. The J gene is TRBJ2-5, the V gene TRBV7-6; D ambiguous. Trimming removed 6 bases at V and 0 bases at J, with 5 bases between. Germline V gene lookup returns CDR1 SGHVS and CDR2 FNYEAQ. The CDR3 runs to 12 residues. The CDR3: CASSRDQETQYF. The CDR3 coding sequence is TGTGCCAGCAGTAGGGACCAAGAGACCCAGTACTTC.

This chain joins TRBV2 and TRBJ1-1; 7 bases map to TRBD1. CDR3 length: 12 amino acids. From germline, CDR1 is SNHLY and CDR2 FYNNEI. J gave up 11 bases and V 7 bases, and 10 bases lay outside the gene matches. The CDR3 sequence: CASTPQGWEAFF. CDR3 bases: TGTGCCAGCACTCCACAGGGGTGGGAGGCTTTCTTT.

The V gene is TRBV29-1, the J gene TRBJ2-1; D is unresolved. Trimming took 5 bases from V and 4 from J, leaving 12 bases between them. CDR1 is SQVTM, CDR2 ANQGSEA, per germline. The CDR3 covers 13 residues. In DNA form, the CDR3 reads TGCAGCGTTCAGGACGGAGAGTACAATGAGCAGTTCTTC. It is translated as CSVQDGEYNEQFF.

This rearrangement joins TRBV5-1 to TRBJ2-7, with D possibly being TRBD2 (7 bases). Germline V gene data show CDR1 as SGHRS and CDR2 as YFSETQ. V lost 0 bases to trimming and J lost 4 bases, with 11 bases between them. The CDR3 has 14 amino acids. CDR3 coding DNA: TGCGCCAGCAGCTTGGACAGGGAGGGATACGAGCAGTACTTC. It codes for CASSLDREGYEQYF.